Following are 26 T cell receptor beta chains from one sample sequenced in a study of Ad26.COV2.S vaccination and SARS-CoV-2 variants. Sequenced by immunoSEQ multiplex PCR; TCRdb stores in-frame clones only, minus some. The data contain 150,000 to 200,000 clones, 70% to 90% of them seen just once; the ten biggest clones take up 4.5% to 7.5%. The material was peripheral blood, obtained after recovery from COVID-19. The source is a human donor who had recovered from COVID-19.

The rearrangement uses TRBV21-1 and TRBJ2-1; the table's D call, TRBD2, was not checked against the DNA. TRBV21-1 constitutes a pseudogene. This CDR3 region has 16 residues. The CDR3 protein is CASSGDGGRNYNEQFF. CDR3 sequence (DNA): TGTGCCAGCAGCGGTGACGGGGGGCGGAACTACAATGAGCAGTTCTTC.

V and J are TRBV28 and TRBJ2-3; D not resolved. The CDR3 spans 13 residues. Germline V gene lookup returns CDR1 MDHEN and CDR2 SYDVKM. The germline V and J ends were trimmed by 4 bases and 2 bases, with 7 bases remaining between them. The CDR3 region is CASSWGPTDTQYF. CDR3 coding DNA: TGTGCCAGCAGTTGGGGTCCCACAGATACGCAGTATTTT. The complete variable domain, with remaining parts taken from reference TRBV28 and TRBJ2-3, reads DVKVTQSSRYLVKRTGEKVFLECVQDMDHENMFWYRQDPGLGLRLIYFSYDVKMKEKGDIPEGYSVSREKKERFSLILESASTNQTSMYLCASSWGPTDTQYFGPGTRLTVL.

This chain connects TRBV3-1 (or the pseudogene TRBV3-2) to TRBJ2-1, with unresolved D. The CDR3 is 17 amino acids. V dropped 0 bases and J dropped 4 bases, with 16 bases sitting between them. The germline CDR1 and CDR2 sequences are LGHDT and YNNKEL (reference sequence). The CDR3 bases are TGTGCCAGCAGCCAAGATTCGCGAGCCACAATTTACAATGAGCAGTTCTTC. Translated: CASSQDSRATIYNEQFF.

The rearrangement links TRBV14 to TRBJ2-7; D remains unclear. Trimming took 0 bases from V and 4 from J, leaving 7 bases between them. The CDR3 totals 13 residues. Germline assignment: CDR1 SGHDN and CDR2 FVKESK. CDR3 DNA sequence: TGTGCCAGCAGCCAAGATAACGGGTACGAGCAGTACTTC. It encodes CASSQDNGYEQYF. The variable domain in full, completed from reference TRBV14 and TRBJ2-7, reads EAGVTQFPSHSVIEKGQTVTLRCDPISGHDNLYWYRRVMGKEIKFLLHFVKESKQDESGMPNNRFLAERTGGTYSTLKVQPAELEDSGVYFCASSQDNGYEQYFGPGTRLTVT.

This sequence joins TRBV9 and TRBJ1-2; D gene uncertain. Trimming left V 0 bases short and J 8 bases short, with 14 bases between. This CDR3 spans 14 amino acids. CDR1 is SGDLS, CDR2 YYNGEE, per germline. The CDR3 region has the DNA TGTGCCAGCAGCGTAGAAGAGGGAGGAGGAGGCTACACCTTC. Protein: CASSVEEGGGGYTF.

This chain joins TRBV5-6 and TRBJ1-2, with TRBD1 matching over 7 bases. V lost 0 bases and J lost 8; bases outside the gene matches: 7. The length of the CDR3 is 14 residues. Per germline, CDR1 SGHDT and CDR2 YYEEEE. CDR3 DNA sequence: TGTGCCAGCAGCTTGGGACAGGGTAGTAAAGGCTACACCTTC. Protein product: CASSLGQGSKGYTF. The entire variable domain, with the rest obtained from reference TRBV5-6 and TRBJ1-2, is as follows: DAGVTQSPTHLIKTRGQQVTLRCSPKSGHDTVSWYQQALGQGPQFIFQYYEEEERQRGNFPDRFSGHQFPNYSSELNVNALLLGDSALYLCASSLGQGSKGYTFGSGTRLTVV.

This chain joins TRBV5-4 and TRBJ2-1, with 11 bases lining up with TRBD1. The CDR3 loop spans 17 amino acids. Germline loops: CDR1 SGHNT, CDR2 YYREEE (reference sequence). After removal of 4 bases from V and 8 bases from J, the junction contained 14 bases not matched to a gene. The CDR3 DNA follows: TGTGCCAGCAGCCCCATCCCGGGACAGGGGGAGTCGGATGAGCAGTTCTTC. Amino acid sequence: CASSPIPGQGESDEQFF.

The chain combines TRBV2 with TRBJ2-4, with D maybe TRBD2 (6 bases). Germline assignment: CDR1 SNHLY and CDR2 FYNNEI. V shed 4 bases and J shed 9 bases, with 7 bases lying between them. CDR3 size: 11 residues. CDR3 in DNA: TGTGCCAGCAGTGGGAGGGTCATTCAGTACTTC. Its protein product is CASSGRVIQYF.

The chain joins TRBV27 to TRBJ2-7, with a possible D match to TRBD1 (5 bases). Looked up from germline, CDR1 is MNHEY and CDR2 is SMNVEV (reference sequence). The CDR3 is 13 amino acids. With 3 bases removed from V and 5 bases from J, the gap between germline ends came to 11 bases. The CDR3 coding sequence is TGTGCCAGCAGTTTCAACCAGGGCCACGAGCAGTACTTC. It encodes CASSFNQGHEQYF.

This chain links TRBV12-3 or TRBV12-4 with TRBJ2-1; D remains unclear. The length of the CDR3 is 11 residues. V gave up 10 bases and J gave up 6 bases, with 10 bases separating them. The CDR3 coding sequence is TGTGCCATCGGGCAAGGCAATGAGCAGTTCTTC. As protein: CAIGQGNEQFF.

This chain joins TRBV27 and TRBJ2-1; D is undetermined. CDR1 is MNHEY and CDR2 is SMNVEV in the germline V gene (reference sequence). This CDR3 has 14 amino acids. V lost 5 bases to trimming and J lost 6 bases, with 14 bases between them. The CDR3 region is CASSPKVKRNEQFF. In DNA form, the CDR3 reads TGTGCCAGCAGTCCTAAAGTGAAGCGCAATGAGCAGTTCTTC.

The CDR3 sequence: CASSLQGTKGAQYF. DNA of the CDR3: TGTGCCAGCAGCTTACAAGGGACTAAGGGAGCCCAGTACTTC. The V call is TRBV7-9, the J call TRBJ2-5; TRBD2 agrees at 7 bases. Germline CDR1 and CDR2: SEHNR and FQNEAQ (reference sequence). This CDR3 is built from 14 residues. V lost 2 bases, J lost 9 bases, and 9 bases stayed unmatched.

On this clone: A junction end diverges from the germline sequence, so it may reflect a read error. V is TRBV15 and J is TRBJ2-5, with 12 nucleotides matching TRBD2. The CDR3 has 15 residues. The V gene's germline CDR1 is LNHNV and CDR2 YYDKDF (reference sequence). Written as DNA, the CDR3 is TGTGCCACCAGCCGAGAACTAGCGGGGGGTCTGGCCCAGTACTTC. Encoded protein: CATSRELAGGLAQYF.

The V gene is TRBV9, the J gene TRBJ1-1; possible D gene TRBD1, 6 bases. Trimming removed 0 bases from V and 6 bases from J, with 15 bases in between. The CDR3 runs to 15 residues. Germline values: CDR1 SGDLS, CDR2 YYNGEE. In DNA form, the CDR3 reads TGTGCCAGCAGCGTAGGGGAGGGGGAGAGTTCTGAAGCTTTCTTT. Encoded protein: CASSVGEGESSEAFF.

With respect to this clone: An end of the junction differs from the germline gene, which may be a read error. J is TRBJ2-6 and V is TRBV30; maybe TRBD2 (6 bases). The germline gives CDR1 GTSNPN, CDR2 SVGIG (reference sequence). The CDR3 runs to 14 residues. CDR3 DNA: TGTGCTTGGAGGGTAAGCTCTGGGGCCAACGTCCTGACTTTC. It codes for CAWRVSSGANVLTF. The full variable domain, completed using reference TRBV30 and TRBJ2-6, is SQTIHQWPATLVQPVGSPLSLECTVEGTSNPNLYWYRQAAGRGLQLLFYSVGIGQISSEVPQNLSASRPQDRQFILSSKKLLLSDSGFYLCAWRVSSGANVLTFGAGSRLTVL.

This chain links TRBV9 with TRBJ2-2, with D maybe TRBD1 (5 bases). The CDR3 runs to 13 residues. V dropped 2 bases and J dropped 6 bases, with 8 bases sitting between them. In germline, CDR1 is SGDLS, CDR2 YYNGEE. CDR3 sequence: CASSVLGAGELFF. CDR3 nucleotide sequence: TGTGCCAGCAGCGTGTTAGGGGCCGGGGAGCTGTTTTTT.

The rearrangement uses TRBV7-8 and TRBJ2-6; D possibly uses TRBD1 or TRBD2 (5 bases each). V lost 4 bases and J 0 bases, leaving 13 bases between the germline ends. The CDR3 extends over 17 amino acids. CDR1 is SGHVS and CDR2 is FQNEAQ in the germline V gene. The CDR3 loop is CASSWKGPSSGANVLTF. CDR3 nucleotide sequence: TGTGCCAGCAGCTGGAAGGGACCGAGCTCTGGGGCCAACGTCCTGACTTTC. The whole variable domain, filled in from reference TRBV7-8 and TRBJ2-6, reads GAGVSQSPRYKVAKRGQDVALRCDPISGHVSLFWYQQALGQGPEFLTYFQNEAQLDKSGLPSDRFFAERPEGSVSTLKIQRTQQEDSAVYLCASSWKGPSSGANVLTFGAGSRLTVL.

This chain links TRBV10-3 with TRBJ2-3; D perhaps matches TRBD2 (6 bases). CDR1 is ENHRY, CDR2 SYGVKD, per germline. The CDR3 is 15 residues long. The V end was cut by 7 bases, the J end by 6 bases, with 20 bases between. The CDR3 region is CAITPTRGASDTQYF. DNA for the CDR3: TGTGCCATCACCCCGACTAGAGGGGCCTCTGATACGCAGTATTTT.

The rearrangement joins TRBV4-1 to TRBJ1-1; D is possibly TRBD1 (6 bases). CDR1 is MGHRA and CDR2 is YSYEKL in the germline V gene. V lost 4 bases and J 4 bases, leaving 16 bases between the germline ends. The CDR3 extends over 15 amino acids. DNA for the CDR3: TGCGCCAGCAGCCTCGGGGGAGGGGGATTCACTGAAGCTTTCTTT. This sequence encodes CASSLGGGGFTEAFF.

The CDR3 DNA follows: TGTGCCAGCAGCTCGGGGGGGGGCTTATTCTACGAGCAGTACTTC. Its translation: CASSSGGGLFYEQYF. V and J are TRBV7-8 and TRBJ2-7, with 8 nucleotides matching TRBD2. The germline gives CDR1 SGHVS, CDR2 FQNEAQ. With V trimmed by 4 bases and J by 3 bases, 8 bases remained unmatched. The CDR3 sequence is 15 residues long.

J is TRBJ2-7 and V is TRBV2; 8 nucleotides line up with TRBD2. In germline, CDR1 is SNHLY, CDR2 FYNNEI. CDR3 size: 16 residues. V gave up 6 bases and J gave up 0 bases; unmatched junction bases: 10. The CDR3 DNA follows: TGTGCCAGCAGGTCGGGAGGGCCGTCATCCTCCTACGAGCAGTACTTC. As protein: CASRSGGPSSSYEQYF.

In regard to this clone: One junction end does not reproduce the germline sequence, and a read error may be involved. V gene TRBV2 combines with J gene TRBJ1-5; no clear D gene. Germline V lookup: CDR1 SNHLY, CDR2 FYNNEI. The CDR3 consists of 12 residues. CDR3 bases: TGTGCCAGCAATGAAAGGGATCAGCCCCAGCATTTT. It codes for CASNERDQPQHF.

This clone was detected only a few times. The gene calls are TRBV11-1 and TRBJ2-1, with 7 nucleotides matching TRBD2. CDR1 is SGHAT and CDR2 is FQDESV in the germline V gene (reference sequence). Germline trimming cut 0 bases from V and 1 base from J; bases unmatched to any gene: 9. The CDR3 covers 18 residues. The CDR3 protein is CASSLARLATASYNEQFF. For the CDR3, the DNA is TGTGCCAGCAGCTTAGCGAGACTAGCTACGGCGTCCTACAATGAGCAGTTCTTC.

V gene TRBV5-8 combines with J gene TRBJ1-1; D perhaps matches TRBD1 (6 bases). Between the trimmed V and J ends, which lost 0 bases and 5 bases, there was a span of 11 bases. CDR1 and CDR2 from the germline V gene are SGHTS and YDEGEE. This CDR3 is built from 14 residues. The CDR3 DNA reads TGTGCCAGCAGCTTGGTAGCAGGGGTTACTGAAGCTTTCTTT. It specifies CASSLVAGVTEAFF. Complete variable domain (other parts from reference TRBV5-8 and TRBJ1-1): EAGVTQSPTHLIKTRGQQATLRCSPISGHTSVYWYQQALGLGLQFLLWYDEGEERNRGNFPPRFSGRQFPNYSSELNVNALELEDSALYLCASSLVAGVTEAFFGQGTRLTVV.

In this sample, this clone turned up once. The chain employs TRBV19 and TRBJ2-5; D gene uncertain. The germline V and J ends were trimmed by 2 bases and 5 bases, with 3 bases remaining between them. This CDR3 has 11 amino acids. Germline V gene sequence: CDR1 LNHDA, CDR2 SQIVND (reference sequence). The CDR3 bases are TGTGCCAGTAGTATATTCGAGACCCAGTACTTC. Translated, it gives CASSIFETQYF.

This CDR3 is CASSEYRNTQYF. The CDR3 DNA is TGCGCCAGCAGTGAGTATAGGAATACGCAGTATTTT. The chain uses TRBV10-2 and TRBJ2-3; D gene uncertain. In germline, CDR1 is WSHSY, CDR2 SAAADI. This CDR3 is 12 amino acids long. Trimming took off 1 base at V and 7 bases at J, with 6 bases between the two ends.